Each of the 21 T cell receptor beta chains below was sequenced from the same sample in a study of early T cells in non-severe SARS-CoV-2 infection. TCRdb used MiXCR to reprocess the 5' RACE reads, holding one entry per CDR3 protein. The sample holds 35,000 to 45,000 distinct CDR3 sequences; around 6% are singletons and the top ten take 9.5% to 15%. Sequenced sample: whole blood. Receptors were obtained from an adult who was a healthcare worker with PCR-confirmed SARS-CoV-2 infection or an uninfected control (not recorded which).

This clonotype was seen ten or more times. The J gene is TRBJ2-5, the V gene TRBV29-1; maybe TRBD1 (5 bases). From germline, CDR1 is SQVTM and CDR2 ANQGSEA. Deletions cut 4 bases from V and 7 bases from J, with 16 bases between. This CDR3 spans 13 amino acids. CDR3 DNA sequence: TGCAGCGTTGTGGACACGCTCCTAGGGACCCAGTACTTC. Its protein product is CSVVDTLLGTQYF.

The chain uses TRBV3-1 and TRBJ2-1; 11 positions match TRBD2. CDR3 length: 17 amino acids. Germline V gene data show CDR1 as LGHDT and CDR2 as YNNKEL (reference sequence). V was pared by 4 bases and J by 8 bases, with 13 bases of the junction left unmatched. DNA for the CDR3: TGTGCCAGCAGCCCTGGTAGCGGGGGGGCAGTTGTCCATGAGCAGTTCTTC. This encodes CASSPGSGGAVVHEQFF.

This clonotype was found a few times. The V gene is TRBV6-6, the J gene TRBJ2-7; 8 nucleotides agree with TRBD2. V lost 5 bases and J lost 6; bases outside the gene matches: 9. CDR1 and CDR2 (germline): MNHNY, SVGAGI (reference sequence). This CDR3 contains 14 residues. For the CDR3, the DNA is TGTGCCAGCAGTCTACCTTTTAGCGGGGTCGAGCAGTACTTC. It codes for CASSLPFSGVEQYF.

The J gene is TRBJ2-1, the V gene TRBV10-1, with D uncertain. The V gene lost 0 bases and the J gene lost 6 bases, with 9 bases spanning the gap. This CDR3 comprises 14 residues. Germline values: CDR1 WNHNN, CDR2 SYGVQD (reference sequence). CDR3 bases: TGCGCCAGCAGTGAGTCGGTGGGTTTCAATGAGCAGTTCTTC. Its protein product is CASSESVGFNEQFF.

This clonotype occurred many times. The chain is built from TRBV19 and TRBJ1-2; no reliable D call. CDR1 is LNHDA, CDR2 SQIVND, per germline (reference sequence). V gave up 9 bases and J gave up 4 bases, with 12 bases separating them. This CDR3 has 12 residues. The CDR3 coding sequence is TGTGCCAGCCGGGCGGAGGGCTATGGCTACACCTTC. Translating it yields CASRAEGYGYTF. The full variable domain, with the rest looked up from reference TRBV19 and TRBJ1-2, is DGGITQSPKYLFRKEGQNVTLSCEQNLNHDAMYWYRQDPGQGLRLIYYSQIVNDFQKGDIAEGYSVSREKKESFPLTVTSAQKNPTAFYLCASRAEGYGYTFGSGTRLTVV.

This clonotype appeared a few times. The chain combines TRBV5-6 with TRBJ1-1; D might be TRBD1 (5 bases). Germline V gene lookup returns CDR1 SGHDT and CDR2 YYEEEE. Deletions cut 3 bases from V and 3 bases from J, with 21 bases between. This CDR3 is 17 amino acids long. The CDR3 sequence is CASSSYGLLQGYTEAFF. CDR3 DNA sequence: TGTGCCAGCAGCTCCTATGGGCTTCTCCAGGGATACACTGAAGCTTTCTTT.

The V gene is TRBV4-1, the J gene TRBJ2-3; TRBD2 agrees at 7 bases. V gave up 0 bases and J gave up 2 bases; unmatched junction bases: 11. CDR1 is MGHRA and CDR2 is YSYEKL in the germline V gene. The CDR3 has 18 amino acids. In DNA form, the CDR3 reads TGCGCCAGCAGCCAAGAGCTTCAGGCGGGGAGGGCCACAGATACGCAGTATTTT. It is translated as CASSQELQAGRATDTQYF.

The J gene is TRBJ2-1, the V gene TRBV5-1; D not resolved. Germline assignment: CDR1 SGHRS and CDR2 YFSETQ. The ends were cut back, 0 bases at V and 1 base at J, with 8 bases in the middle. The CDR3 sequence is 15 residues long. Here the CDR3 reads CASSLAYRSYNEQFF. For the CDR3, the DNA is TGCGCCAGCAGCTTGGCCTACCGATCCTACAATGAGCAGTTCTTC. The full variable domain, in which reference TRBV5-1 and TRBJ2-1 provide the parts outside the CDR3, is KAGVTQTPRYLIKTRGQQVTLSCSPISGHRSVSWYQQTPGQGLQFLFEYFSETQRNKGNFPGRFSGRQFSNSRSEMNVSTLELGDSALYLCASSLAYRSYNEQFFGPGTRLTVL.

V and J are TRBV6-2 or TRBV6-3 and TRBJ2-7, with 8 bases matching TRBD1. CDR1 is MNHEY and CDR2 is SVGEGT in the germline V gene. CDR3 length: 15 residues. V trimming: 5 bases; J trimming: 3 bases; junction bases outside the gene matches: 9. The CDR3 loop is CASSTTGDPSYEQYF. The CDR3 DNA reads as TGTGCCAGCAGTACGACAGGGGACCCCAGCTACGAGCAGTACTTC.

The sample holds many counts of this clonotype. J is TRBJ2-3 and V is TRBV11-2; D is unclear. V lost 3 bases, J lost 6 bases, and 7 bases lay in between. Germline V gene lookup returns CDR1 SGHAT and CDR2 FQNNGV. The CDR3 extends over 12 amino acids. The CDR3 here is CASSFIVDTQYF. As DNA, the CDR3 is TGTGCCAGCAGCTTTATCGTCGATACGCAGTATTTT.

This clonotype occurred many times. This chain uses TRBV20-1 with TRBJ1-4; D is possibly TRBD1 (5 bases). This CDR3 has 14 residues. V lost 6 bases and J 4 bases, leaving 15 bases between the germline ends. Germline V lookup: CDR1 DFQATT, CDR2 SNEGSKA (reference sequence). CDR3 protein: CSAVRGTVNEKLFF. In DNA form, the CDR3 reads TGCAGTGCCGTTAGGGGAACAGTTAATGAAAAACTGTTTTTT.

This clonotype was observed at least ten times. The gene calls are TRBV12-3 or TRBV12-4 and TRBJ2-5; 7 nucleotides line up with TRBD1. This CDR3 has 13 amino acids. The trim removed 5 bases at V and 7 bases at J, leaving 7 bases unmatched. CDR3 region: CASSPRDRGTQYF. The CDR3 DNA reads TGTGCCAGCAGTCCCCGGGACAGAGGGACCCAGTACTTC.

This clonotype has a handful of counts. J is TRBJ2-1 and V is TRBV25-1, with D possibly being TRBD1 (6 bases). Trimming removed 4 bases from V and 3 bases from J, with 13 bases in between. CDR3 length equals 15 residues. Germline V gene lookup returns CDR1 MGHDK and CDR2 SYGVNS. CDR3 sequence reads: CASSAGQLIYNEQFF. The DNA of the CDR3 is TGTGCCAGCAGTGCAGGACAGTTAATCTACAATGAGCAGTTCTTC. Filled out from reference TRBV25-1 and TRBJ2-1, the complete variable domain reads EADIYQTPRYLVIGTGKKITLECSQTMGHDKMYWYQQDPGMELHLIHYSYGVNSTEKGDLSSESTVSRIRTEHFPLTLESARPSHTSQYLCASSAGQLIYNEQFFGPGTRLTVL.

This clonotype counts as medium-sized (0.01 to 0.1%). This chain uses TRBV7-9 with TRBJ2-1; D not resolved. Germline V gene sequence: CDR1 SEHNR, CDR2 FQNEAQ (reference sequence). The V gene lost 4 bases and the J gene lost 8 bases, with 12 bases spanning the gap. The CDR3 contains 13 residues. The CDR3 nucleotides are TGTGCCAGCAGCTCCCCTAGTTCCGATGAGCAGTTCTTC. Translating it yields CASSSPSSDEQFF.

This clonotype was seen repeatedly, ten times or more. The chain couples TRBV7-6 to TRBJ2-1; 7 bases are shared with TRBD1. The ends lost 6 bases at V and 7 bases at J; junction bases unmatched: 9. This CDR3 is 14 amino acids long. Germline assignment: CDR1 SGHVS and CDR2 FNYEAQ. CDR3 amino acids: CASSYYGTANEQFF. CDR3 DNA sequence: TGTGCCAGCAGTTACTACGGGACAGCTAATGAGCAGTTCTTC.

The chain links TRBV19 to TRBJ1-5; no definite D call. The V and J ends lost 5 bases and 2 bases respectively, with 7 bases between them. This CDR3 is built from 13 residues. Germline-derived CDR1 and CDR2 are LNHDA and SQIVND (reference sequence). For the CDR3, the DNA is TGTGCCAGTAGTGATAGGCGCAATCAGCCCCAGCATTTT. Translated: CASSDRRNQPQHF.

This clonotype turned up a few times. This chain links TRBV29-1 with TRBJ2-3; TRBD2 is a possible D gene (6 bases). CDR3 length: 15 amino acids. Germline V lookup: CDR1 SQVTM, CDR2 ANQGSEA. Trimming took 8 bases from V and 0 from J, leaving 18 bases between them. CDR3 region: CSISRGVSSTDTQYF. In DNA, the CDR3 is TGCAGCATTAGCCGCGGGGTGTCTAGCACAGATACGCAGTATTTT.

This clonotype was picked up many times. The conserved final phenylalanine or tryptophan is absent from the CDR3, which likely points to a read error. This chain connects TRBV20-1 to TRBJ2-3; D gene unclear. The germline V gene has CDR1 DFQATT and CDR2 SNEGSKA (reference sequence). The V end was cut by 3 bases, the J end by 2 bases, with 6 bases between. The CDR3 sequence is 12 residues long. The CDR3 reads CSASGPTDTQYS. As DNA, the CDR3 is TGCAGTGCTAGCGGGCCCACAGATACGCAGTATTCT.

This clonotype was seen a handful of times. The rearrangement links TRBV27 to TRBJ2-3; possibly TRBD1 or TRBD2 for D (5 bases each). This CDR3 is 15 amino acids long. CDR1 is MNHEY, CDR2 SMNVEV, per germline (reference sequence). Trimming stripped 4 bases from V and 4 bases from J, with 15 bases between. The CDR3 loop reads CASSYRDGLADTQYF. The CDR3 nucleotides read TGTGCCAGCAGTTATCGGGACGGTCTGGCAGATACGCAGTATTTT.

The chain combines TRBV12-3 or TRBV12-4 with TRBJ2-3; D perhaps matches TRBD1 (6 bases). There are 16 residues in the CDR3. Trimming took 3 bases from V and 2 from J, leaving 15 bases between them. CDR3: CASSLGRGGTTDTQYF. The CDR3 coding sequence is TGTGCCAGCAGTTTGGGCAGGGGTGGAACCACAGATACGCAGTATTTT.

This clonotype was seen more than once but under ten times. This chain uses TRBV5-5 with TRBJ1-4, with no clear D. From germline, CDR1 is SGHKS and CDR2 YYEKEE (reference sequence). The CDR3 totals 15 residues. The V end was cut by 6 bases, the J end by 5 bases, with 17 bases between. CDR3 nucleotides: TGTGCCAGCATCGACCAGCGGGCACCGAATGAAAAACTGTTTTTT. The encoded protein is CASIDQRAPNEKLFF.